This TCR beta chain emerged from a study of blood T cell repertoires in COVID-19. Measured with immunoSEQ multiplex PCR; TCRdb has only the in-frame clones, and not every one. The sample includes about 230,000 clones, 75% to 85% of them seen just once. The sequence derives from a woman between 40 and 50 years old who had recovered from COVID-19. The sequenced sample was peripheral blood.

The CDR3 bases are TGTGCCAGCAGCTCACAGCGGGGGGGCGGGGCAGATACGCAGTATTTT. Translating it yields CASSSQRGGGADTQYF. V usage is TRBV7-2 and J usage is TRBJ2-3, with TRBD2 matching over 10 bases. V was clipped by 4 bases and J by 4 bases; unmatched bases: 8. Germline V gives CDR1 SGHTA, CDR2 FQGNSA. The CDR3 has 16 amino acids.